Each of the 13 T cell receptor beta chains below was sequenced from the same sample in a study of T cells after yellow fever vaccination. TCRdb reanalysed the 5' RACE reads using MiXCR and keeps one entry per CDR3 protein. The sample lists a few hundred thousand distinct CDR3 sequences, around 10% occurring once. The starting material was CD4+ T cells sorted from PBMCs, obtained 5 days after the yellow fever booster vaccination. These TCRs come from a young man who received the YFV17D yellow fever vaccine.

This clonotype has just a few counts. The genes are TRBV9 and TRBJ1-2; D possibly corresponds to TRBD1 (5 bases). Germline CDR1 is SGDLS and CDR2 is YYNGEE. The CDR3 contains 19 residues. The germline V and J ends were trimmed by 1 base and 1 base, with 23 bases remaining between them. The CDR3 nucleotides are TGTGCCAGCAGCGTAAGCTTGGGGAGGGGCAGGTCGCTTAACTATGGCTACACCTTC. Protein sequence: CASSVSLGRGRSLNYGYTF.

This chain joins TRBV14 and TRBJ2-5; D gene unclear. This CDR3 contains 13 residues. Germline loops: CDR1 SGHDN, CDR2 FVKESK. The V and J ends lost 0 bases and 8 bases respectively, with 10 bases between them. For the CDR3, the DNA is TGTGCCAGCAGCCAAGAGGTCCGGAATACCCAGTACTTC. It specifies CASSQEVRNTQYF.

This clonotype was found a few times. The V and J genes are TRBV6-5 and TRBJ2-4; D ambiguous. V lost 2 bases, J lost 6 bases, and 11 bases lay in between. Germline CDR1 reads MNHEY; CDR2 reads SVGAGI. This CDR3 has 14 residues. The CDR3 sequence: CASSYAASVNIQYF. The CDR3 DNA reads as TGTGCCAGCAGTTACGCAGCCTCGGTAAACATTCAGTACTTC.

This clonotype has only a few counts. This rearrangement joins TRBV4-2 to TRBJ1-2; D ambiguous. Trimming cost V 0 bases and J 7 bases, with 12 bases left between them. This CDR3 has 14 amino acids. CDR1 and CDR2 from the germline V gene are LGHNA and YNFKEQ. This CDR3 reads CASSQEGSNSGYTF. Written as DNA, the CDR3 is TGTGCCAGCAGCCAAGAAGGGTCTAATTCTGGCTACACCTTC.

In its sample, this clonotype was seen many times. The chain couples TRBV20-1 to TRBJ1-1; D gene uncertain. CDR3 size: 15 residues. V was trimmed by 0 bases and J by 3 bases, leaving 14 bases between them. Looked up from germline, CDR1 is DFQATT and CDR2 is SNEGSKA (reference sequence). The DNA for the CDR3 is TGCAGTGCTAGAGATCCATCGTCAGGTGACACTGAAGCTTTCTTT. The encoded protein is CSARDPSSGDTEAFF.

The sample holds a few counts of this clonotype. V is TRBV19 and J is TRBJ1-1; TRBD1 might be the D (5 bases). CDR1 and CDR2 from the germline V gene are LNHDA and SQIVND (reference sequence). V was shortened by 6 bases and J by 4 bases, with 21 bases between the two germline ends. The CDR3 consists of 16 residues. The CDR3 nucleotides read TGTGCCAGTAGGGAAACCGCAGGGCTGCCCCTCACTGAAGCTTTCTTT. Its protein is CASRETAGLPLTEAFF.

This rearrangement joins TRBV7-2 to TRBJ1-6; a possible D gene is TRBD1 (5 bases). The length of the CDR3 is 13 residues. V dropped 11 bases and J dropped 5 bases, with 13 bases sitting between them. Germline V gene lookup returns CDR1 SGHTA and CDR2 FQGNSA. As DNA, the CDR3 is TGTGCCGGGAGAGGGGTCAATAATTCACCCCTCCACTTT. Translating gives CAGRGVNNSPLHF.

This clonotype was found many times. V is TRBV7-2 and J is TRBJ1-2; 8 nucleotides align to TRBD1. This CDR3 is 16 amino acids long. Germline CDR1 is SGHTA and CDR2 is FQGNSA. V lost 5 bases, J lost 8 bases, and 16 bases stayed unmatched. The CDR3, as DNA: TGTGCCAGCAGCCAAACGAGACAGGGGCTCAATCGGGGCTACACCTTC. This gives the protein CASSQTRQGLNRGYTF.

This clonotype was detected a few times. The chain has TRBV4-3 and TRBJ2-1, with 9 bases matching TRBD2. Germline V CDR1 and CDR2: LGHNA, YSLEER. This CDR3 contains 15 residues. After removal of 1 base from V and 8 bases from J, the junction contained 6 bases not matched to a gene. The CDR3 loop is CASSQVAGGPDEQFF. The CDR3 DNA reads as TGCGCCAGCAGCCAAGTGGCGGGGGGGCCGGATGAGCAGTTCTTC.

V usage is TRBV29-1 and J usage is TRBJ2-2, with 12 bases aligning to TRBD2. With V trimmed by 4 bases and J by 1 base, 1 base remained unmatched. Germline-derived CDR1 and CDR2 are SQVTM and ANQGSEA. CDR3 length: 15 amino acids. In DNA, the CDR3 is TGCAGCGTTGGGACTAGCGGGGTGAACACCGGGGAGCTGTTTTTT. Its translation: CSVGTSGVNTGELFF.

This clonotype was observed at least ten times. The V gene is TRBV15, the J gene TRBJ2-5, with D possibly being TRBD2 (6 bases). This CDR3 has 16 residues. The V end lost 2 bases, the J end lost 5 bases, and 18 bases lay between the germline ends. Per the germline V gene, CDR1 is LNHNV and CDR2 is YYDKDF (reference sequence). CDR3 residues: CATSRRRLVRGETQYF. CDR3 nucleotides: TGTGCCACCAGCAGAAGACGACTAGTAAGAGGGGAGACCCAGTACTTC. Drawing the rest from reference TRBV15 and TRBJ2-5, the complete variable domain is DAMVIQNPRYQVTQFGKPVTLSCSQTLNHNVMYWYQQKSSQAPKLLFHYYDKDFNNEADTPDNFQSRRPNTSFCFLDIRSPGLGDTAMYLCATSRRRLVRGETQYFGPGTRLLVL.

This clonotype has only a few counts. The chain links TRBV7-9 to TRBJ2-7; D might be TRBD1 (6 bases). This CDR3 is built from 14 residues. The V end was cut by 1 base, the J end by 6 bases, with 13 bases between. Germline V gene data show CDR1 as SEHNR and CDR2 as FQNEAQ (reference sequence). CDR3 region: CASSLEYRVGEQYV. CDR3 coding DNA: TGTGCCAGCAGCTTAGAATACAGGGTCGGCGAGCAGTACGTC.

Only a few counts were recorded for this clonotype. The chain couples TRBV4-2 to TRBJ2-2; 7 bases fit TRBD2. V lost 2 bases to trimming and J lost 6 bases; unmatched junction nucleotides: 15. The CDR3 loop spans 18 amino acids. The germline gives CDR1 LGHNA, CDR2 YNFKEQ. CDR3 in amino acids: CASSQRLGLAAGAGELFF. CDR3 DNA: TGTGCCAGCAGCCAAAGATTGGGGCTGGCTGCGGGGGCCGGGGAGCTGTTTTTT.